This T cell receptor beta chain was recorded in a study of shared clonotypes between healthy human individuals. Study in general: Plates per donor: three CD4 naive, three CD4 memory, two CD8 naive, one CD8 memory.

Details on this clone: Its matching antigen is unknown.

Positive CCR7 selection of CD45RO-negative cells yielded the naive CD8 cells, and terminally differentiated effector memory CD45RA+ cells were excluded. CDR3 length equals 15 residues. V shed 4 bases, J shed 1 base, and the junction held 7 bases outside the gene matches. Germline CDR1 and CDR2: SGHRS and YFSETQ. At deep level, the assay was performed. Produced via immunoSEQ multiplex PCR; TCRdb's table is partial and in-frame only. The data contain about 2.2 million clones, roughly 91% of them seen just once; the ten biggest clones take up under 2%. Study-wide findings and caveats: Among donors, sharing of clonotypes was expected to be affected by sequencing depth.

The sequence came from a man between 18 and 29 years old in good health. Some clones in this sample may be carry-over from other donors' samples. The sample comprised naive CD8+ T cells from PBMCs. The chain couples TRBV5-1 to TRBJ1-1, with TRBD1 identical over 7 bases. CDR3 nucleotides: TGCGCCAGCAGCACTCCGGGACAGTCGAACACTGAAGCTTTCTTT. It specifies CASSTPGQSNTEAFF.